This TCR beta chain was documented in a study of cytomegalovirus exposure and HLA in healthy donors. In its sample, this clone was seen a few times. A multiplex PCR was run with 60 Vbeta primers and 13 Jbeta primers. In the authors' methods: In a later analysis, of roughly 83 million unique beta chains, roughly 10 million appeared in at least two donors. Assay used: immunoSEQ multiplex PCR; TCRdb lists only in-frame clones, some missing. V, J and clone size are taken as reported in that table, and D and trimming were inferred from the DNA itself. This sample has fewer than 200,000 clones, with 75% to 85% found just once. Unmatched junction bases numbered 11, after V lost 6 bases and J lost 4 bases. This CDR3 comprises 17 residues. Germline values: CDR1 LNHDA, CDR2 SQIVND (reference sequence).

Sequencing was performed on PBMCs. V is TRBV19 and J is TRBJ2-2, with 10 bases that match TRBD1. The clonotype was recovered from a female donor in good health and CMV-seronegative. The CDR3 loop is CASSPRGQGIVTGELFF. Written as DNA, the CDR3 is TGTGCCAGTAGCCCCAGGGGACAGGGGATAGTCACCGGGGAGCTGTTTTTT.